This T cell receptor beta chain was identified in a study of memory CD8 T cells in hepatitis C reinfection. Profiling relied on immunoSEQ multiplex PCR, and the TCRdb table lists in-frame clones only, not all of them. This sample carries over 45,000 clones, roughly 89% of them seen once, and the ten largest clones take approximately 1%. V lost 5 bases and J 3 bases, leaving 7 bases between the germline ends. The V gene's germline CDR1 is SEHNR and CDR2 FQNEAQ (reference sequence). This CDR3 spans 13 amino acids. Time point indicated: pre-reinfection, 55 to 20 weeks before reinfection detection. TCR sequencing was done directly ex vivo on sorted cells, without expansion in vitro.

Sequenced: naive CD8+ T cells sorted from blood. The receptor was derived from a man aged 18 to 30 with hepatitis C virus infection. V usage is TRBV7-9 and J usage is TRBJ2-2; D is ambiguous. The CDR3 here is CASSEAYTGELFF. In DNA, the CDR3 is TGTGCCAGCAGCGAAGCCTACACCGGGGAGCTGTTTTTT.